This T cell receptor beta chain was retrieved from a study of technical replicates of blood from a handful of donors. TCRdb keeps only in-frame clones here, not all; method: immunoSEQ multiplex PCR. The sample records some 77,000 clones, roughly 91% being singletons. The CDR3 totals 17 residues. The germline V and J ends were trimmed by 1 base and 0 bases, with 15 bases remaining between them. Germline V gene sequence: CDR1 LNHDA, CDR2 SQIVND (reference sequence). This clonotype was sampled from a human donor in good health. V usage is TRBV19 and J usage is TRBJ2-5, with D maybe TRBD2 (5 bases). The sample consisted of T cells isolated from PBMCs. CDR3 in amino acids: CASSIGAGPKNQETQYF. CDR3 in DNA: TGTGCCAGTAGTATAGGGGCGGGCCCTAAAAACCAAGAGACCCAGTACTTC.